The 6 T cell receptor beta chains listed next were all sequenced from one sample in a study of shared clonotypes between healthy human individuals. Assay: immunoSEQ multiplex PCR; the TCRdb copy retains only in-frame clones and omits some. The sample lists about 700,000 clones, about 74% occurring once. Material: memory CD4+ T cells sorted from blood. Subset in this sample: CD45RA-negative fraction. All receptors derive from a woman aged 30 to 39 in good health.

This clone has a handful of counts. The chain has TRBV11-2 and TRBJ2-1; 10 bases are shared with TRBD1. V gave up 5 bases and J gave up 8 bases; unmatched junction bases: 3. Germline CDR1 and CDR2: SGHAT and FQNNGV. The CDR3 consists of 13 residues. The CDR3 DNA is TGTGCCAGCAGCAAGACAGGGGGCCATGAGCAGTTCTTC. Translation gives CASSKTGGHEQFF. The variable domain in full, completed from reference TRBV11-2 and TRBJ2-1, reads EAGVAQSPRYKIIEKRQSVAFWCNPISGHATLYWYQQILGQGPKLLIQFQNNGVVDDSQLPKDRFSAERLKGVDSTLKIQPAKLEDSAVYLCASSKTGGHEQFFGPGTRLTVL.

The chain joins TRBV11-1 to TRBJ2-1; D perhaps matches TRBD2 (6 bases). V was pared by 4 bases and J by 1 base, with 11 bases between. Germline V gives CDR1 SGHAT, CDR2 FQDESV (reference sequence). The CDR3 runs to 15 residues. This CDR3 is CASSSTRGSYNEQFF. CDR3 nucleotide sequence: TGTGCCAGCAGCTCGACTAGAGGGTCCTACAATGAGCAGTTCTTC.

V usage is TRBV11-2 and J usage is TRBJ2-5, with D perhaps TRBD1 (6 bases). V lost 1 base to trimming and J lost 2 bases, with 14 bases between them. Germline CDR1 is SGHAT and CDR2 is FQNNGV. The CDR3 runs 16 residues. CDR3 amino acids: CASSLGTAGGQETQYF. CDR3 sequence (DNA): TGTGCCAGCAGCTTAGGGACAGCTGGCGGTCAAGAGACCCAGTACTTC.

The chain employs TRBV10-3 and TRBJ1-1; D unresolved. CDR1 and CDR2 (germline): ENHRY, SYGVKD. The CDR3 contains 11 residues. V was shortened by 2 bases and J by 8 bases, with 6 bases between the two germline ends. The DNA of the CDR3 is TGTGCCATCAGTGAGACGTACGAAGCTTTCTTT. This gives the protein CAISETYEAFF.

CDR3: CASMVGLTQWNEQFF. The CDR3 nucleotides read TGTGCCAGCATGGTCGGACTGACTCAGTGGAATGAGCAGTTCTTC. This rearrangement joins TRBV6-1 to TRBJ2-1; D is perhaps TRBD2 (5 bases). The ends were cut back, 7 bases at V and 7 bases at J, with 20 bases in the middle. The CDR3 consists of 15 residues. Germline CDR1 and CDR2: MNHNS and SASEGT.

This clone was seen a single time. The chain couples TRBV7-9 to TRBJ1-4; D unclear. Trimming left V 5 bases short and J 0 bases short, with 7 bases between. The V gene's germline CDR1 is SEHNR and CDR2 FQNEAQ (reference sequence). CDR3 length: 14 residues. The DNA for the CDR3 is TGTGCCAGCAGCAAGGCTTCAACTAATGAAAAACTGTTTTTT. Translating it yields CASSKASTNEKLFF.